The 12 T cell receptor beta chains below were found in one sample sequenced in a study of cytomegalovirus exposure and HLA in healthy donors. Amplification used 60 Vbeta primers and 13 Jbeta primers. Libraries were prepared by immunoSEQ multiplex PCR; TCRdb keeps only in-frame clonotypes and omits some of them. The table has 150,000 to 200,000 clones, around 75% seen once; the top ten hold approximately 10%. Sequenced sample: PBMCs. The receptors come from a man younger than 35 in good health and CMV-seropositive.

The chain employs TRBV11-2 and TRBJ1-3, with 9 bases fitting TRBD1. The CDR3 runs 17 residues. The V gene's germline CDR1 is SGHAT and CDR2 FQNNGV. The V and J ends lost 1 base and 6 bases, in that order; junction bases with no gene match: 10. The CDR3: CASSLGGDRVYANTIYF. As DNA, the CDR3 is TGTGCCAGCAGCTTAGGAGGGGACAGGGTTTATGCAAACACCATATATTTT. Filled out from reference TRBV11-2 and TRBJ1-3, the complete variable domain reads EAGVAQSPRYKIIEKRQSVAFWCNPISGHATLYWYQQILGQGPKLLIQFQNNGVVDDSQLPKDRFSAERLKGVDSTLKIQPAKLEDSAVYLCASSLGGDRVYANTIYFGEGSWLTVV.

This sequence joins TRBV6-1 and TRBJ1-1; D gene ambiguous. The CDR3 is 16 amino acids. The germline gives CDR1 MNHNS, CDR2 SASEGT. V lost 2 bases and J 4 bases, leaving 17 bases between the germline ends. The CDR3 loop is CASSELGRARGTEAFF. DNA for the CDR3: TGTGCCAGCAGTGAACTGGGGAGGGCGCGGGGCACTGAAGCTTTCTTT.

V gene TRBV5-1 combines with J gene TRBJ2-5; TRBD2 might be the D (5 bases). The CDR3 sequence is 15 residues long. Germline values: CDR1 SGHRS, CDR2 YFSETQ. The V end lost 4 bases, the J end lost 5 bases, and 18 bases lay between the germline ends. CDR3 in DNA: TGCGCCAGCAGCCCTGGCCAGGAGGTAGGGGAGACCCAGTACTTC. It encodes CASSPGQEVGETQYF.

The chain couples TRBV16 to TRBJ1-4; D is undetermined. The V end was cut by 3 bases, the J end by 8 bases, with 4 bases between. CDR3 length: 11 amino acids. Per germline, CDR1 KGHSY and CDR2 FQNENV. CDR3 in amino acids: CASSHEEKLFF. The CDR3 DNA follows: TGTGCCAGCAGCCATGAGGAAAAACTGTTTTTT.

The V and J genes are TRBV4-1 and TRBJ1-2; a possible D gene is TRBD1 (5 bases). Germline V CDR1 and CDR2: MGHRA, YSYEKL. V lost 2 bases, J lost 6 bases, and 13 bases lay in between. The CDR3 contains 14 residues. CDR3 region: CASSQIQDPNGYTF. The DNA for the CDR3 is TGCGCCAGCAGCCAAATACAGGACCCAAATGGCTACACCTTC.

This clone appeared once. The chain has TRBV27 and TRBJ1-5, with a tentative D call TRBD1 (6 bases). Germline V CDR1 and CDR2: MNHEY, SMNVEV (reference sequence). The CDR3 covers 12 residues. V dropped 5 bases and J dropped 9 bases, with 11 bases sitting between them. CDR3 region: CASSPTTGPQHF. The CDR3 DNA is TGTGCCAGCAGTCCAACGACAGGGCCCCAGCATTTT.

This clone was observed once. The chain employs TRBV7-3 and TRBJ2-1, with D perhaps TRBD2 (5 bases). With 5 bases removed from V and 5 bases from J, the gap between germline ends came to 10 bases. The germline V gene has CDR1 SGHTA and CDR2 FQGTGA. The CDR3 totals 13 residues. The CDR3 region has the DNA TGTGCCAGCAGCGCCGGGAACAACAATGAGCAGTTCTTC. Translated, it gives CASSAGNNNEQFF.

This clone was found once. This chain uses TRBV19 with TRBJ2-2, with 8 bases identical to TRBD2. V lost 2 bases, J lost 0 bases, and 5 bases stayed unmatched. This CDR3 is 17 amino acids long. Germline CDR1 is LNHDA and CDR2 is SQIVND (reference sequence). The CDR3 DNA reads TGTGCCAGTAGTATACTTAGCGGGATCGCGAACACCGGGGAGCTGTTTTTT. Translation gives CASSILSGIANTGELFF.

The rearrangement joins TRBV5-1 to TRBJ2-7, with D uncertain. In germline, CDR1 is SGHRS, CDR2 YFSETQ. The CDR3 has 13 residues. The ends were cut back, 0 bases at V and 7 bases at J, with 11 bases in the middle. DNA of the CDR3: TGCGCCAGCAGCTTGGTGCCAAACGGGGAGCAGTACTTC. Translating gives CASSLVPNGEQYF.

The chain uses TRBV11-1 and TRBJ2-7; 13 positions agree with TRBD2. The CDR3 is 16 residues long. Germline V gives CDR1 SGHAT, CDR2 FQDESV (reference sequence). V dropped 4 bases and J dropped 5; count of bases not matched to a gene: 8. The CDR3 reads CASSSGLAGRRDEQYF. The CDR3 DNA follows: TGTGCCAGCAGCTCGGGACTAGCGGGGCGACGGGACGAGCAGTACTTC.

This rearrangement joins TRBV28 to TRBJ1-5, with 7 bases lining up with TRBD1. J lost 8 bases, V lost 7 bases, and 11 bases had no gene match. CDR1 MDHEN and CDR2 SYDVKM come from the germline V gene. The CDR3 runs to 14 residues. CDR3 protein: CASNRDRYLEPQHF. The CDR3 DNA follows: TGTGCCAGCAACCGGGACAGATATTTGGAGCCCCAGCATTTT.

The gene calls are TRBV19 and TRBJ1-2; D not certain. The CDR3 runs to 15 residues. Germline values: CDR1 LNHDA, CDR2 SQIVND (reference sequence). Trimming shortened V by 5 bases and J by 0 bases, and 13 bases separated the two germline ends. Written as DNA, the CDR3 is TGTGCCAGTAGTCGAGTGTTCGGTACTAACTATGGCTACACCTTC. Its protein product is CASSRVFGTNYGYTF.